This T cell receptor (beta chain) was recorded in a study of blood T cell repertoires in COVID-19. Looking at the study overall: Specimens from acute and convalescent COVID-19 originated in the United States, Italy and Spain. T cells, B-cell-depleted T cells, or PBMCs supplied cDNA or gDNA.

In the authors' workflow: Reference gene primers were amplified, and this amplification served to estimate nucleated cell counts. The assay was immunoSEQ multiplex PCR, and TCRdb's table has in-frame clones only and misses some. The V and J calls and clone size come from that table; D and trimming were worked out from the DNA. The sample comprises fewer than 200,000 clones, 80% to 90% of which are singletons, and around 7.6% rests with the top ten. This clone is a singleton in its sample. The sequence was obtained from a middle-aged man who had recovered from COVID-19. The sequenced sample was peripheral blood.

CDR3 DNA sequence: TGTGCCAGCAGCTTGTTATTAGCGGGAGGTTACGAGCAGTACTTC. Translation gives CASSLLLAGGYEQYF. The chain joins TRBV7-2 to TRBJ2-7; TRBD2 matches 10 bases. The CDR3 is made up of 15 amino acids. V lost 3 bases and J lost 4; bases outside the gene matches: 6. From germline, CDR1 is SGHTA and CDR2 FQGNSA.